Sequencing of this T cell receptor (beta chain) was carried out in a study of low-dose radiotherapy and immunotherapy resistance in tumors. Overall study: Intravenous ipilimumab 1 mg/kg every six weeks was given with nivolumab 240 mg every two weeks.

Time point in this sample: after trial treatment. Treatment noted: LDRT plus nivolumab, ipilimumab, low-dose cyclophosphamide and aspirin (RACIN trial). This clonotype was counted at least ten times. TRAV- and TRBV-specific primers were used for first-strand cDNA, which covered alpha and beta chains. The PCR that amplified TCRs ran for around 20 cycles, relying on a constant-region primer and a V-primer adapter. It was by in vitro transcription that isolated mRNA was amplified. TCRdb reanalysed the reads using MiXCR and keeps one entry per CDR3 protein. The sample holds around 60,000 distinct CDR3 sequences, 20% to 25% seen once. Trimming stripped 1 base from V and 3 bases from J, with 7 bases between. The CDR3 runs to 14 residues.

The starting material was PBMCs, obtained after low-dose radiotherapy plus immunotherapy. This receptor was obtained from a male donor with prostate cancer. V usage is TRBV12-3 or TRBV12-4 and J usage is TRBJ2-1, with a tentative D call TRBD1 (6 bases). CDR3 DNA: TGTGCCAGCAGTTTAGAAGGGGGCTACAATGAGCAGTTCTTC. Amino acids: CASSLEGGYNEQFF.